This T cell receptor beta chain emerged from a study of blood T cells in healthy people across ages. In this sample, this clonotype turned up once. A J-beta primer mix and a sample-barcoded 5' primer were used in a second PCR of roughly 6 to 12 cycles. The template-switch adaptor, which had 12 random nucleotides, put a tag on each cDNA molecule. TCRdb recomputed calls from the 5' RACE reads with MiXCR, one row per CDR3 protein. The profile shows around 1,800,000 distinct CDR3 sequences, 35% to 50% of them singletons. The CDR3 loop spans 13 amino acids. Looked up from germline, CDR1 is SGHTA and CDR2 is FQGTGA. V lost 3 bases and J lost 7, with 10 bases in between.

V is TRBV7-3 and J is TRBJ2-1; no firm D call. The sequenced sample was blood. The sequence was obtained from a human donor in good health. The CDR3 loop reads CASSFLKSNEQFF. The CDR3 DNA follows: TGTGCCAGCAGCTTTTTGAAGTCTAATGAGCAGTTCTTC.